These 17 T cell receptor beta chains came from one sample sequenced in a study of metastatic and nonmetastatic thyroid tumors. TCRdb re-clonotyped the PCR reads via MiXCR. The sample holds fewer than 25,000 clones, less than 20% seen once. None of the patients had undergone any treatment ahead of thyroid surgery. Sequenced sample: adjacent normal tissue. The source is a male donor with papillary thyroid cancer or a benign thyroid nodule (not recorded which). Some clones in this sample may be carry-over from other donors' samples.

V gene TRBV4-1 combines with J gene TRBJ2-7; D unclear. V was trimmed by 1 base and J by 0 bases, leaving 10 bases between them. CDR1 is MGHRA and CDR2 is YSYEKL in the germline V gene. The CDR3 extends over 15 amino acids. The chain's CDR3 is CASSQVSFFSYEQYF. CDR3 in DNA: TGCGCCAGCAGCCAAGTGTCGTTTTTCTCCTACGAGCAGTACTTC.

This clone has ten or more counts. The chain is built from TRBV30 and TRBJ2-7; D unresolved. Trimming left V 0 bases short and J 0 bases short, with 6 bases between. The CDR3 is made up of 13 amino acids. The V gene's germline CDR1 is GTSNPN and CDR2 SVGIG (reference sequence). In nucleotides, the CDR3 is TGTGCCTGGAGTGTAGCCACCTCCTACGAGCAGTACTTC. It translates to CAWSVATSYEQYF.

By share, this clone counts as medium-sized. The chain has TRBV30 and TRBJ1-6; TRBD1 matches at 7 bases. Trimming took 2 bases from V and 7 from J; bases not matched to a gene: 5. CDR3 size: 14 residues. Germline V gene lookup returns CDR1 GTSNPN and CDR2 SVGIG (reference sequence). CDR3 loop: CAWSLRDRNSPLHF. CDR3 nucleotides: TGTGCCTGGAGTCTCCGGGACAGAAATTCACCCCTCCACTTT.

The CDR3 here is CASSPRVGLPRRNTEAFF. The DNA for the CDR3 is TGTGCCAGCAGCCCCCGGGTAGGGCTTCCCCGTAGGAACACTGAAGCTTTCTTT. V and J are TRBV11-1 and TRBJ1-1, with unresolved D. Germline lookup yields CDR1 SGHAT and CDR2 FQDESV (reference sequence). V lost 5 bases and J lost 1, with 23 bases in between. The CDR3 spans 18 residues.

This clone was picked up many times. The V and J genes are TRBV9 and TRBJ2-6, with D unclear. The V and J ends lost 0 bases and 1 base respectively, with 5 bases between them. The germline gives CDR1 SGDLS, CDR2 YYNGEE. This CDR3 has 15 residues. Here the CDR3 reads CASSVGPSGANVLTF. The CDR3, as DNA: TGTGCCAGCAGCGTAGGCCCATCTGGGGCCAACGTCCTGACTTTC.

In this sample, this clone turned up many times. V is TRBV5-4 and J is TRBJ1-2; 12 bases line up with TRBD1. The V gene end was trimmed by 1 base and the J gene end by 8 bases; junction bases not matched to a gene: 6. Looked up from germline, CDR1 is SGHNT and CDR2 is YYREEE (reference sequence). The CDR3 sequence is 15 residues long. CDR3: CASSLKGTGGLGYTF. The CDR3 nucleotides read TGTGCCAGCAGCTTGAAAGGGACAGGGGGCCTCGGCTACACCTTC.

This sequence joins TRBV9 and TRBJ2-2; no definite D call. Germline V lookup: CDR1 SGDLS, CDR2 YYNGEE. The CDR3 loop spans 11 amino acids. Trimming removed 6 bases from V and 6 bases from J, with 6 bases in between. The CDR3 DNA reads as TGTGCCAGCATCTTATCCGGGGAGCTGTTTTTT. As protein: CASILSGELFF.

This clone was counted many times. The gene calls are TRBV7-6 and TRBJ2-1, with 8 positions matching TRBD2. V shed 5 bases and J 6 bases; nucleotides not matched to a gene: 12. Looked up from germline, CDR1 is SGHVS and CDR2 is FNYEAQ. The CDR3 has 16 amino acids. CDR3 loop: CASSPALGAGGNEQFF. In DNA, the CDR3 is TGTGCCAGCAGCCCCGCGCTGGGGGCGGGGGGCAATGAGCAGTTCTTC.

The chain links TRBV15 to TRBJ2-1, with 11 bases lining up with TRBD2. The V gene end was trimmed by 0 bases and the J gene end by 6 bases; junction bases not matched to a gene: 4. This CDR3 has 16 amino acids. Germline CDR1 LNHNV, CDR2 YYDKDF (reference sequence). CDR3 sequence reads: CATSRELAGVSNEQFF. CDR3 DNA sequence: TGTGCCACCAGCAGAGAACTAGCGGGAGTATCCAATGAGCAGTTCTTC.

The chain is built from TRBV7-8 and TRBJ2-3; D is unresolved. The CDR3 covers 16 residues. Trimming took off 5 bases at V and 4 bases at J, with 19 bases between the two ends. Germline-derived CDR1 and CDR2 are SGHVS and FQNEAQ. The DNA for the CDR3 is TGTGCCAGCAGCCACGGCTGGTGGGCCCCGTCAGATACGCAGTATTTT. Translation: CASSHGWWAPSDTQYF.

In its sample, this clone was seen many times. Within the sample, other DNA sequences also encode this same CDR3. V and J are TRBV20-1 and TRBJ2-7; 8 bases line up with TRBD2. The trim removed 3 bases at V and 3 bases at J, leaving 4 bases unmatched. There are 13 residues in the CDR3. Germline CDR1 reads DFQATT; CDR2 reads SNEGSKA (reference sequence). Written as DNA, the CDR3 is TGCAGTGCTAGTAGCGGGGCCATCTACGAGCAGTACTTC. Translated: CSASSGAIYEQYF.

This clone appeared many times. The V call is TRBV20-1, the J call TRBJ2-3; 12 bases are shared with TRBD2. V lost 6 bases and J lost 2; bases outside the gene matches: 6. From germline, CDR1 is DFQATT and CDR2 SNEGSKA (reference sequence). The CDR3 has 15 amino acids. In nucleotides, the CDR3 is TGCAGTGCCGAACTAGCGGGGGGAGTCACAGATACGCAGTATTTT. Its protein is CSAELAGGVTDTQYF.

This clone was seen repeatedly, ten times or more. V gene TRBV29-1 combines with J gene TRBJ2-3, with TRBD2 as a possible D gene (5 bases). Germline-derived CDR1 and CDR2 are SQVTM and ANQGSEA. There are 11 residues in the CDR3. In DNA, the CDR3 is TGCACCGGGATAAACACAGATACGCAGTATTTT. Translating gives CTGINTDTQYF.

The chain joins TRBV20-1 to TRBJ2-2, with D uncertain. Looked up from germline, CDR1 is DFQATT and CDR2 is SNEGSKA (reference sequence). Trimming removed 3 bases from V and 7 bases from J, with 12 bases in between. The CDR3 spans 13 residues. CDR3 nucleotides: TGCAGTGCTAGTAACAGTGATTGCGGGGAGCTGTTTTTT. Translation: CSASNSDCGELFF.

This clone was seen at least ten times. V gene TRBV7-9 combines with J gene TRBJ1-2; D gene unclear. This CDR3 is built from 14 residues. V dropped 8 bases and J dropped 2 bases, with 15 bases sitting between them. Germline V lookup: CDR1 SEHNR, CDR2 FQNEAQ (reference sequence). The chain's CDR3 is CASVGRSGNYGYTF. The CDR3 DNA follows: TGTGCCAGCGTCGGTAGATCCGGAAACTATGGCTACACCTTC.

This clone was found many times. The chain has TRBV4-1 and TRBJ2-1; TRBD2 aligns across 7 bases. CDR1 is MGHRA and CDR2 is YSYEKL in the germline V gene. The CDR3 covers 16 residues. The V segment lost 3 bases and the J segment 5 bases; nucleotides outside the gene matches: 10. The CDR3 loop is CASSQSPPSGNNEQFF. The CDR3 nucleotides are TGCGCCAGCAGCCAGAGTCCGCCTAGCGGAAACAATGAGCAGTTCTTC.

With respect to this clone: With a much larger clone just one base away, this may be a read error. V and J are TRBV29-1 and TRBJ2-1, with D uncertain. CDR1 and CDR2 (germline): SQVTM, ANQGSEA. CDR3 length: 12 residues. Trimming took off 0 bases at V and 9 bases at J, with 9 bases between the two ends. CDR3 sequence: CSVEDNKCEQFF. CDR3 nucleotide sequence: TGCAGCGTTGAAGATAACAAGTGTGAGCAGTTCTTC.